A selection of T cell receptor beta chains follows, all from one sample in a study of a mutant IDH1 vaccine in newly diagnosed glioma. These receptors' antigens are unknown. The data were produced by immunoSEQ multiplex PCR, yet TCRdb's version contains in-frame clones alone and is incomplete. The sample shows about 35,000 clones, more than 75% of them seen only once. Sequenced material: PBMCs, taken from a glioma patient whose treatment included an IDH1 peptide vaccine. These receptors all come from a woman between 25 and 40 years old with glioma. CDR3s include the opening cysteine and the closing phenylalanine or tryptophan. Each record gives: J gene, V gene, clone size, D gene, CDR3 DNA, CDR3 protein. A D gene is named only where the DNA matches it firmly. Expanded clones get a size class; other rows say once, few or many, or leave the size out.

>TRBJ1-2|TRBV5-6|NA|NA
TGTGCCAGCAGCTTGAGAACCCAGATTTACTATGGCTACACCTTC
CASSLRTQIYYGYTF
>TRBJ2-7|TRBV4-3|NA|NA
TGCGCCAGCAGCCAAGTCGTGGGGGACTCCTACGAGCAGTACTTC
CASSQVVGDSYEQYF
>TRBJ1-2|TRBV19|NA|NA
TGTGCCAGTGCGGGCAGGGTGCAGGGCTACACCTTC
CASAGRVQGYTF
>TRBJ1-1|TRBV4-3|NA|NA
TGCGCCAGCAGCCAAGATTGGCAGGGCAACACTGAAGCTTTCTTT
CASSQDWQGNTEAFF
>TRBJ1-1|TRBV29-1|NA|NA
TGCAGCTTTGTCGTCTTTGGTGAAGCTTTCTTT
CSFVVFGEAFF
>TRBJ2-3|TRBV6-5|once|NA
TGTGCCAGCAGTTACTCTGGTCTATCTAGCACAGATACGCAGTATTTT
CASSYSGLSSTDTQYF
>TRBJ1-2|TRBV7-2|NA|NA
TGTGCCAGCAGCCCGAGAACAGCCCACGGGCCTTCTAACTATGGCTACACCTTC
CASSPRTAHGPSNYGYTF
>TRBJ1-1|TRBV25-1|NA|TRBD1
TGTGCCAGCAGTGGAACAGGGGGCGGATCCATTTACACTGAAGCTTTCTTT
CASSGTGGGSIYTEAFF
>TRBJ1-6|TRBV19|NA|NA
TGTGCCAGTAGTATGGGGACGGACTATAATTCACCCCTCCACTTT
CASSMGTDYNSPLHF
>TRBJ2-1|TRBV2|NA|NA
TGTGCCAGCAGTGACCCCTCCCGGAGCTCCTACAATGAGCAGTTCTTC
CASSDPSRSSYNEQFF
>TRBJ2-2|TRBV7-2|once|NA
TGTGCCAGCAGTCGGGTAGCGGAAGCCGGGGAGCTGTTTTTT
CASSRVAEAGELFF
>TRBJ1-1|TRBV21-1|NA|NA
TGTGCCAGCAGCAACGCGGGGATGAACACTGAAGCTTTCTTT
CASSNAGMNTEAFF
>TRBJ1-2|TRBV4-3|NA|NA
TGCGCCAGCAGCCAAGGAGACTCGGGCAACTATGGCTACACCTTC
CASSQGDSGNYGYTF
>TRBJ1-1|TRBV27|once|NA
TGTGCCAGCAGTTTAGGTGGGGCCGGCACTGAAGCTTTCTTT
CASSLGGAGTEAFF
>TRBJ2-5|TRBV1|NA|NA
TGCACCAGCAGCCAAGATCTCCTAGCCGGGGGGGACTCCCAAGAGACCCAGTACTTC
CTSSQDLLAGGDSQETQYF
>TRBJ2-1|TRBV5-1|NA|TRBD2
TGCGCCAGCAGCTCGGGACTAGCGGGGAGATACAATGAGCAGTTCTTC
CASSSGLAGRYNEQFF
>TRBJ1-5|TRBV19|NA|TRBD1
TGTGCCAGTACCCCCATGCCAGGACAGGGGCAGCCCCAGCATTTT
CASTPMPGQGQPQHF
>TRBJ2-2|TRBV6-5|NA|NA
TGTGCCAGCAGGTACCAAAGAAGACAGGCAACCGGGGAGCTGTTTTTT
CASRYQRRQATGELFF
>TRBJ2-7|TRBV6-6|NA|NA
TGTGCCAGCAGTTCCAGGGACGGCGAGCAGTACTTC
CASSSRDGEQYF
>TRBJ1-5|TRBV6-1|NA|NA
TGTGCCACCTCAGAATCGGCCCACTGGGGCCAGCCCCAGCATTTT
CATSESAHWGQPQHF
>TRBJ2-7|TRBV18|NA|TRBD2
TGTGCCAGCTCCGTCGCGGGGGTTACGTACGAGCAGTACTTC
CASSVAGVTYEQYF
>TRBJ1-4|TRBV9|NA|NA
TGTGCCAGCAGCGTTAGGCTCGGTGAAAAACTGTTTTTT
CASSVRLGEKLFF
>TRBJ1-2|TRBV2|NA|NA
TGTGCCAGCAGTGAGGTTAACTATGGCTACACCTTC
CASSEVNYGYTF
>TRBJ2-7|TRBV9|NA|TRBD1
TGTGCCAGCAGCCTCGGACAGGGCTCCTACGAGCAGTACTTC
CASSLGQGSYEQYF
>TRBJ2-2|TRBV10-3|NA|NA
TGTGCCATCACCCCCCAGCAGGGGGGAACGGGCGGGGAGCTGTTTTTT
CAITPQQGGTGGELFF
>TRBJ2-2|TRBV7-9|NA|TRBD2
TGTGCCAGCAGACTAGCGGGGGGGCCCACCGGGGAGCTGTTTTTT
CASRLAGGPTGELFF
>TRBJ1-3|TRBV6-6|NA|TRBD1
TGTGCCAGCAGTTCAGGACAGGGCCACTCTGGAAACACCATATATTTT
CASSSGQGHSGNTIYF
>TRBJ1-5|TRBV5-6|NA|NA
TGTGCCAGCAGCTTGAGACAGTTTAGCAATCAGCCCCAGCATTTT
CASSLRQFSNQPQHF
>TRBJ2-1|TRBV9|NA|TRBD2
TGTGCCAGCAGCGTAAGCGGGGGACCCTCCTACAATGAGCAGTTCTTC
CASSVSGGPSYNEQFF
>TRBJ1-1|TRBV9|NA|NA
TGTGCCAGCAGCGTAACTGACAGCCTTGTTACTGAAGCTTTCTTT
CASSVTDSLVTEAFF
>TRBJ1-1|TRBV6-5|NA|NA
TGTGCCAGCAGTTACTCGTTGAACACTGAAGCTTTCTTT
CASSYSLNTEAFF
>TRBJ2-7|TRBV10-3|NA|NA
TGTGCCATCAGTGTAACGGGGGACGAGCAGTACTTC
CAISVTGDEQYF
>TRBJ1-1|TRBV30|NA|NA
TGTGCCTGGACGGCGGGCCGCGGGACTGAAGCTTTCTTT
CAWTAGRGTEAFF
>TRBJ1-1|TRBV5-1|NA|TRBD1
TGCGCCAGCAGCTTGTCCCAGGGGGCCACTGAAGCTTTCTTT
CASSLSQGATEAFF
>TRBJ1-1|TRBV28|few|NA
TGTGCCGGAAAGGGACATTCTAACCCGAACACTGAAGCTTTCTTT
CAGKGHSNPNTEAFF
>TRBJ1-2|TRBV2|NA|TRBD1
TGTGCCAGCAGTGAACAGGGGGGAGATGGCTACACCTTC
CASSEQGGDGYTF
>TRBJ1-1|TRBV6-6|NA|NA
TGTGCCAGCAGTTTGGGGGGTTCCTTCGGAGCTTTCTTT
CASSLGGSFGAFF
>TRBJ1-6|TRBV5-1|NA|NA
TGCGCCAGCCACGAGGGCAGGGCGTATAATTCACCCCTCCACTTT
CASHEGRAYNSPLHF
>TRBJ1-5|TRBV7-9|NA|NA
TGTGCCAGCAGCCACAATAGCAATCAGCCCCAGCATTTT
CASSHNSNQPQHF
>TRBJ1-5|TRBV25-1|NA|NA
TGTGCCAGCAGCAGCGTTTCCGACCATCAGCCCCAGCATTTT
CASSSVSDHQPQHF
>TRBJ2-1|TRBV6-5|NA|NA
TGTGCCAGCAGTCGCCCCGGCAATGAGCAGTTCTTC
CASSRPGNEQFF
>TRBJ1-2|TRBV5-4|NA|TRBD1
TGTGCCAGCAGCTTTCTGGGACAGGGCTTTGGCTACACCTTC
CASSFLGQGFGYTF
>TRBJ2-5|TRBV25-1|NA|NA
TGTGCCAGCAGTGAATATCAGGGGAATTTAGAGACCCAGTACTTC
CASSEYQGNLETQYF
>TRBJ1-2|TRBV5-1|NA|TRBD1
TGCGCCAGCAGCAGGTCTACGGGACAGGGGTTTTCTAACTATGGCTACACCTTC
CASSRSTGQGFSNYGYTF
>TRBJ1-2|TRBV7-9|few|TRBD1
TGTGCCAGCACCTTAGTTACAGGGGAAGCCTATGGCTACACCTTC
CASTLVTGEAYGYTF
>TRBJ2-7|TRBV18|once|TRBD2
TGTGCCAGCTCTCGACTTTATCCGGGACTAGCGGGGGGCTTCATCTACGAGCAGTACTTC
CASSRLYPGLAGGFIYEQYF
>TRBJ1-3|TRBV6-1|NA|NA
TGTGCCAGCAGTGAACCCGGGACGGGAGGAAACACCATATATTTT
CASSEPGTGGNTIYF
>TRBJ1-4|TRBV6-1|NA|NA
TGTGCCAGCACGACAGCAACTAATGAAAAACTGTTTTTT
CASTTATNEKLFF
>TRBJ1-2|TRBV18|NA|TRBD1
TGTGCCAGCTCACCAGGGACAGAGAGCTATGGCTACACCTTC
CASSPGTESYGYTF
>TRBJ1-1|TRBV27|few|NA
TGTGCCAGCAGACGTCGGAACACTGAAGCTTTCTTT
CASRRRNTEAFF
>TRBJ1-2|TRBV7-2|NA|NA
TGTGCCAGCAGCTTAACGTTGCTGGGGGGCTATGGCTACACCTTC
CASSLTLLGGYGYTF
>TRBJ2-2|TRBV5-1|NA|TRBD1
TGCGCCAGTACAGCTTCTTGGACAGGGTATGCCGGGGAGCTGTTTTTT
CASTASWTGYAGELFF
>TRBJ2-1|TRBV25-1|once|TRBD2
TGTGCCAGCAGCCAGGCGGTCGGGGGGGCCCGAGATGAGCAGTTCTTC
CASSQAVGGARDEQFF
>TRBJ1-1|TRBV6-1|NA|NA
TGTGCCAGCATTACAGGGATGAACACTGAAGCTTTCTTT
CASITGMNTEAFF
>TRBJ1-1|TRBV7-9|NA|NA
TGTGCCAGCAGCTTCCCCCTAGGCACTGAAGCTTTCTTT
CASSFPLGTEAFF
>TRBJ1-1|TRBV5-1|NA|TRBD1
TGCGCCAGCAGCACAGAGGGACAGGGTAGATCTGAAGCTTTCTTT
CASSTEGQGRSEAFF
>TRBJ1-2|TRBV2|NA|TRBD1
TGTGCCAGCAGTCAGGGACAGTCGAACTATGGCTACACCTTC
CASSQGQSNYGYTF
>TRBJ1-1|TRBV25-1|NA|NA
TGTGCCAGCAACGCAGAGAGCAGAGGACACACTGAAGCTTTCTTT
CASNAESRGHTEAFF
>TRBJ2-5|TRBV7-8|few|NA
TGTGCCAGCAGCTTAGAGGGGCGGGAGACCCAGTACTTC
CASSLEGRETQYF
>TRBJ2-5|TRBV4-1|NA|NA
TGCGCCAGCAGCCAAGAGGACAGCCTCCAAGAGACCCAGTACTTC
CASSQEDSLQETQYF